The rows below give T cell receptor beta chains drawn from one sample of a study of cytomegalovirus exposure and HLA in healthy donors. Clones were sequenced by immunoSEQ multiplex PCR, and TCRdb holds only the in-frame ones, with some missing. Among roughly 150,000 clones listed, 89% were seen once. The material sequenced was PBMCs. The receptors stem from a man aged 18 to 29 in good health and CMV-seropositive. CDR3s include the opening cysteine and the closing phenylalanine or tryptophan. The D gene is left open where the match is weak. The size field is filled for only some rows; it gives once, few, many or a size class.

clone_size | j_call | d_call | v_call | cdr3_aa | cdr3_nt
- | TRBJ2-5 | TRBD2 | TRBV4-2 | CASSQDWSSGFQETQYF | TGTGCCAGCAGCCAAGATTGGTCTAGCGGGTTTCAAGAGACCCAGTACTTC
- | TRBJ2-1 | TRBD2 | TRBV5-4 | CASRQRYSGSSYNEQFF | TGTGCCAGCAGGCAGAGATATAGCGGGAGCTCCTACAATGAGCAGTTCTTC
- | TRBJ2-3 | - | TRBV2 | CASAESRSTDTQYF | TGTGCCAGCGCTGAGTCACGATCTACAGATACGCAGTATTTT
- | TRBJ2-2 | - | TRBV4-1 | CASTDISNTGELFF | TGCGCCAGCACCGACATTTCGAACACCGGGGAGCTGTTTTTT
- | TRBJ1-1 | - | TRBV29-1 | CSDYGTGGTEAFF | TGCAGCGACTACGGGACGGGGGGCACTGAAGCTTTCTTT
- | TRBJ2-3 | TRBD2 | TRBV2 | CASSEALLAGATDTQYF | TGTGCCAGCAGTGAAGCGTTACTAGCGGGAGCCACAGATACGCAGTATTTT
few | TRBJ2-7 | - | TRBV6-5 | CASSYTGYKEQYF | TGTGCCAGCAGTTACACAGGGTATAAGGAGCAGTACTTC
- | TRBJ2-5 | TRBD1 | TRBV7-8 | CASSLSDRDLRTQYF | TGTGCCAGCAGCTTAAGTGACAGGGACCTTAGGACCCAGTACTTC
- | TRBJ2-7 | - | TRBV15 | CATSRARDIPYEQYF | TGTGCCACCAGCAGAGCCCGGGACATACCCTACGAGCAGTACTTC
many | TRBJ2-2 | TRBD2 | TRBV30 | CAWAVSGSWMGEEGGELFF | TGTGCCTGGGCCGTGAGCGGGAGTTGGATGGGGGAGGAGGGCGGGGAGCTGTTTTTT
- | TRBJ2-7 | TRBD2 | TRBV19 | CASSSSREVSYEQYF | TGTGCCAGTTCCTCTTCGCGGGAGGTTTCCTACGAGCAGTACTTC
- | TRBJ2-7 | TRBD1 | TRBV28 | CASRSTGGYEQYF | TGTGCCAGCAGATCGACAGGGGGCTACGAGCAGTACTTC
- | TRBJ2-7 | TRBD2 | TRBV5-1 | CASSLAATSGNYEQYF | TGCGCCAGCAGCTTGGCCGCGACTAGCGGGAATTACGAGCAGTACTTC
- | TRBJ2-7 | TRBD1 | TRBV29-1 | CSVGLSPGTGFSYEQYF | TGCAGCGTTGGGCTAAGTCCCGGGACAGGATTCTCCTACGAGCAGTACTTC
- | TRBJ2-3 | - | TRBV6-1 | CASSEGAQSTDTQYF | TGTGCCAGCAGTGAAGGGGCCCAGAGCACAGATACGCAGTATTTT
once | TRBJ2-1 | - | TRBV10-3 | CAISGGDEQFF | TGTGCCATCAGTGGGGGGGATGAGCAGTTCTTC
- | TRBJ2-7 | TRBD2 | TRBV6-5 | CASSTGTSGAGEQYF | TGTGCCAGCAGCACCGGGACTAGCGGGGCCGGCGAGCAGTACTTC
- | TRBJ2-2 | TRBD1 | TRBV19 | CASSPRTGSANTGELFF | TGTGCCAGTAGTCCACGGACAGGATCTGCGAACACCGGGGAGCTGTTTTTT
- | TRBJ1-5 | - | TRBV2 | CASSETGLNQPQHF | TGTGCCAGCAGTGAAACAGGGCTCAATCAGCCCCAGCATTTT
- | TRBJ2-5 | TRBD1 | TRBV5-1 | CASSYGQGDETQYF | TGCGCCAGCAGTTATGGACAGGGGGACGAGACCCAGTACTTC
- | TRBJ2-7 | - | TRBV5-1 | CASSLRTGLNIWYEQYF | TGCGCCAGCAGCCTTCGCACAGGGCTCAATATTTGGTACGAGCAGTACTTC
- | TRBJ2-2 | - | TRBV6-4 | CASSDSSGNTGELFF | TGTGCCAGCAGTGACTCTAGCGGGAACACCGGGGAGCTGTTTTTT
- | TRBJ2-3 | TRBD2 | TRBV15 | CATSRGLLAGGPSSTDTQYF | TGTGCCACCAGCAGAGGGCTACTAGCGGGAGGACCATCTAGCACAGATACGCAGTATTTT
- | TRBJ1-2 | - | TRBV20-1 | CSAATGRTF | TGCAGTGCCGCGACAGGCCGTACCTTC
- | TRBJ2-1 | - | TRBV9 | CASSDGWSLSPQFF | TGTGCCAGCAGCGACGGGTGGTCGCTATCCCCCCAGTTCTTC
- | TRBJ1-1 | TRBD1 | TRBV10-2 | CASSSQGANTEAFF | TGCGCCAGCAGTTCACAGGGGGCGAACACTGAAGCTTTCTTT
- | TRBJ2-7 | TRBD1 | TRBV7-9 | CASSSLTGVHEQYF | TGTGCCAGCAGCTCATTGACAGGGGTCCACGAGCAGTACTTC